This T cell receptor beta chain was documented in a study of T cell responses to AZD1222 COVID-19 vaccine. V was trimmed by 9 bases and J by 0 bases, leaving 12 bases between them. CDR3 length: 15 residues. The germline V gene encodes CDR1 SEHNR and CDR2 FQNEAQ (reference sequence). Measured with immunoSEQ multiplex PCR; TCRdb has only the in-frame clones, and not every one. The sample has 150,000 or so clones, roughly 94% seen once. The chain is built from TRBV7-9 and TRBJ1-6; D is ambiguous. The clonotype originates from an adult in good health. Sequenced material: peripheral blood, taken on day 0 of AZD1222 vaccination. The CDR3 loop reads CASTGGSSYNSPLHF. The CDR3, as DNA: TGTGCCAGTACGGGTGGGAGCTCCTATAATTCACCCCTCCACTTT.